The present TCR beta chain was sequenced within a study of blood T cell repertoires in COVID-19. Across the whole study: COVID-19 samples, acute and convalescent, were from the United States, Italy and Spain. From T cells, B-cell-depleted T cells, or PBMCs came the material, which was cDNA or gDNA.

The germline V gene has CDR1 LGHDT and CDR2 YNNKEL (reference sequence). The CDR3 has 16 residues. V dropped 0 bases and J dropped 4; count of bases not matched to a gene: 6. Authors' processing steps: Researchers report that nucleated cell counts were estimated from reference gene primer amplification. Method: immunoSEQ multiplex PCR; TCRdb's copy keeps in-frame clones and lacks some. V, J and clone size were drawn from that table, and D and trimming were deduced from the DNA. The data show fewer than 100,000 clones, more than 75% seen once. This TCR was sampled from a human donor in a cohort sampled during active COVID-19. Sequencing was carried out using peripheral blood. The chain recombines TRBV3-1 (or the pseudogene TRBV3-2) with TRBJ2-5; 9 positions match TRBD2. CDR3 DNA sequence: TGTGCCAGCAGCCAAGATCGAGCGGGAGGTTCAGAGACCCAGTACTTC. Encoded protein: CASSQDRAGGSETQYF.